This T cell receptor beta chain was sequenced during a study of T cells after posttransplantation cyclophosphamide. Clones were sequenced by immunoSEQ multiplex PCR, and TCRdb holds only the in-frame ones, with some missing. The sample gives some 20,000 clones, 95% to 99% of which show up once; 0.15% to 0.2% is in the top ten. Cells defined as naive were viable CD3+CD4+ or CD3+CD8+ and CCR7+CD45RA+CD45RO-CD95-CD27+CD28+. Germline V gives CDR1 MDHEN, CDR2 SYDVKM. This CDR3 spans 15 amino acids. V was cut by 2 bases and J by 8 bases, with 18 bases left in between. V usage is TRBV28 and J usage is TRBJ1-1, with no clear D. The sequenced material came from naive CD4+ T cells sorted from PBMCs. This TCR came from a man in his forties in good health, CMV-negative, and a related stem cell transplant donor. CDR3 nucleotide sequence: TGTGCCAGCAGTTTAGGCACAGTAATCTCTGGCGAAGCTTTCTTT. This encodes CASSLGTVISGEAFF. Supplemented by reference TRBV28 and TRBJ1-1, the full variable domain reads DVKVTQSSRYLVKRTGEKVFLECVQDMDHENMFWYRQDPGLGLRLIYFSYDVKMKEKGDIPEGYSVSREKKERFSLILESASTNQTSMYLCASSLGTVISGEAFFGQGTRLTVV.